This is a list of T cell receptor beta chains from one sample in a study of CD4+ T cells in melanoma. Sequencing used immunoSEQ multiplex PCR; TCRdb keeps in-frame clones, though not all of them. The sample lists about 110,000 clones, approximately 90% occurring once. The material sequenced was peripheral blood. All receptors derive from a human donor with melanoma. CDR3s include the opening cysteine and the closing phenylalanine or tryptophan. Each record gives: V gene, clone size, J gene, D gene, CDR3 protein, CDR3 DNA. The D gene is left open where the match is weak. The size entry is marked missing in some rows and otherwise reads once, few, many or a size class.

v_gene: TRBV7-2; abundance: -; j_gene: TRBJ1-2; d_gene: -; CDR3aa: CASSLHMGSNYGYTF; CDR3nt: TGTGCCAGCAGCTTACATATGGGTTCGAACTATGGCTACACCTTC
v_gene: TRBV6-1; abundance: once; j_gene: TRBJ2-3; d_gene: -; CDR3aa: CASSEASTSTDTQYF; CDR3nt: TGTGCCAGCAGTGAAGCTAGTACTAGCACAGATACGCAGTATTTT
v_gene: TRBV28; abundance: -; j_gene: TRBJ1-4; d_gene: -; CDR3aa: CASSFGGFKEKLFF; CDR3nt: TGTGCCAGCAGTTTTGGTGGGTTCAAAGAAAAACTGTTTTTT
v_gene: TRBV6-6; abundance: few; j_gene: TRBJ1-1; d_gene: -; CDR3aa: CASSARGESAFF; CDR3nt: TGTGCCAGCAGTGCACGCGGGGAATCGGCTTTCTTT
v_gene: TRBV19; abundance: -; j_gene: TRBJ2-7; d_gene: -; CDR3aa: CASKADFSYEQYF; CDR3nt: TGTGCCAGTAAGGCTGATTTCTCCTACGAGCAGTACTTC
v_gene: TRBV9; abundance: -; j_gene: TRBJ1-1; d_gene: -; CDR3aa: CASSVAPGGYEAFF; CDR3nt: TGTGCCAGCAGCGTAGCTCCCGGGGGCTATGAAGCTTTCTTT
v_gene: TRBV28; abundance: -; j_gene: TRBJ2-3; d_gene: TRBD2; CDR3aa: CASSALAGVVTDTQYF; CDR3nt: TGTGCCAGCAGTGCCCTAGCGGGAGTTGTCACAGATACGCAGTATTTT
v_gene: TRBV10-3; abundance: -; j_gene: TRBJ1-1; d_gene: -; CDR3aa: CAIRKGDTEAFF; CDR3nt: TGTGCCATCAGAAAGGGGGACACTGAAGCTTTCTTT
v_gene: TRBV9; abundance: -; j_gene: TRBJ2-2; d_gene: TRBD2; CDR3aa: CASSVVGLAGRTGELFF; CDR3nt: TGTGCCAGCAGCGTAGTTGGATTAGCGGGGCGCACCGGGGAGCTGTTTTTT
v_gene: TRBV28; abundance: -; j_gene: TRBJ2-3; d_gene: -; CDR3aa: CASKASVGSTDTQYF; CDR3nt: TGTGCCAGCAAAGCTAGCGTCGGTAGCACAGATACGCAGTATTTT
v_gene: TRBV5-4; abundance: -; j_gene: TRBJ1-2; d_gene: -; CDR3aa: CASSLAPRRGGGYGYTF; CDR3nt: TGTGCCAGCAGCTTGGCCCCCCGACGGGGCGGTGGCTATGGCTACACCTTC
v_gene: TRBV5-1; abundance: -; j_gene: TRBJ1-1; d_gene: -; CDR3aa: CASSLGGTNTEAFF; CDR3nt: TGCGCCAGCAGCTTGGGAGGGACGAACACTGAAGCTTTCTTT
v_gene: TRBV7-8; abundance: -; j_gene: TRBJ2-2; d_gene: -; CDR3aa: CASSLSMGGRAGELFF; CDR3nt: TGTGCCAGCAGCTTATCTATGGGGGGAAGGGCCGGGGAGCTGTTTTTT
v_gene: TRBV30; abundance: -; j_gene: TRBJ1-1; d_gene: -; CDR3aa: CAWSVPRSRAFF; CDR3nt: TGTGCCTGGAGTGTCCCCAGGTCGAGGGCTTTCTTT
v_gene: TRBV7-2; abundance: -; j_gene: TRBJ2-7; d_gene: TRBD2; CDR3aa: CASSLAGLADYEQYF; CDR3nt: TGTGCCAGCAGCTTAGCGGGACTAGCCGACTACGAGCAGTACTTC
v_gene: TRBV2; abundance: -; j_gene: TRBJ2-7; d_gene: TRBD1; CDR3aa: CASIGQGAYEQYF; CDR3nt: TGTGCCAGCATAGGGCAGGGGGCCTACGAGCAGTACTTC
v_gene: TRBV9; abundance: -; j_gene: TRBJ2-2; d_gene: -; CDR3aa: CASSVVQSTGELFF; CDR3nt: TGTGCCAGCAGCGTAGTTCAGTCCACCGGGGAGCTGTTTTTT
v_gene: TRBV27; abundance: -; j_gene: TRBJ1-2; d_gene: -; CDR3aa: CASSPGTEGGYTF; CDR3nt: TGTGCCAGCAGTCCAGGGACGGAGGGTGGCTACACCTTC
v_gene: TRBV11-2; abundance: -; j_gene: TRBJ2-2; d_gene: -; CDR3aa: CASSLVTGERTGELFF; CDR3nt: TGTGCCAGCAGCTTGGTAACAGGCGAAAGGACCGGGGAGCTGTTTTTT
v_gene: TRBV6-5; abundance: -; j_gene: TRBJ2-5; d_gene: -; CDR3aa: CASSYFSGPGQETQYF; CDR3nt: TGTGCCAGCAGTTACTTTAGTGGACCGGGGCAAGAGACCCAGTACTTC
v_gene: TRBV28; abundance: -; j_gene: TRBJ2-2; d_gene: -; CDR3aa: CASSLPELANTGELFF; CDR3nt: TGTGCCAGCAGTTTGCCAGAGCTCGCGAACACCGGGGAGCTGTTTTTT
v_gene: TRBV7-8; abundance: once; j_gene: TRBJ2-5; d_gene: -; CDR3aa: CASTLRETQYF; CDR3nt: TGTGCCAGCACCCTTCGAGAGACCCAGTACTTC
v_gene: TRBV7-9; abundance: -; j_gene: TRBJ2-3; d_gene: TRBD2; CDR3aa: CASSEGSLAGARGTDTQYF; CDR3nt: TGTGCCAGCAGCGAAGGGAGCCTAGCGGGAGCGAGGGGCACAGATACGCAGTATTTT
v_gene: TRBV19; abundance: -; j_gene: TRBJ1-5; d_gene: -; CDR3aa: CASSSSYQPQHF; CDR3nt: TGTGCCAGTAGTAGCAGTTATCAGCCCCAGCATTTT
v_gene: TRBV5-4; abundance: -; j_gene: TRBJ2-5; d_gene: -; CDR3aa: CASSGETQYF; CDR3nt: TGTGCCAGCAGTGGTGAGACCCAGTACTTC
v_gene: TRBV2; abundance: -; j_gene: TRBJ1-5; d_gene: TRBD1; CDR3aa: CASSDGTGRQPQHF; CDR3nt: TGTGCCAGCAGCGACGGGACAGGGCGCCAGCCCCAGCATTTT
v_gene: TRBV9; abundance: -; j_gene: TRBJ1-2; d_gene: TRBD1; CDR3aa: CASSVGGQGAAYGYTF; CDR3nt: TGTGCCAGCAGCGTAGGGGGACAGGGGGCGGCCTATGGCTACACCTTC
v_gene: TRBV7-2; abundance: -; j_gene: TRBJ1-5; d_gene: TRBD1; CDR3aa: CASSLDRDNQPQHF; CDR3nt: TGTGCCAGCAGCCTCGACAGGGACAATCAGCCCCAGCATTTT
v_gene: TRBV10-3; abundance: -; j_gene: TRBJ2-6; d_gene: TRBD1; CDR3aa: CAISEGDRGSGANVLTF; CDR3nt: TGTGCCATCAGTGAGGGGGACAGGGGGTCTGGGGCCAACGTCCTGACTTTC
v_gene: TRBV6-5; abundance: -; j_gene: TRBJ2-3; d_gene: -; CDR3aa: CASRGWDTQYF; CDR3nt: TGTGCCAGCAGAGGTTGGGATACGCAGTATTTT
v_gene: TRBV27; abundance: -; j_gene: TRBJ2-7; d_gene: -; CDR3aa: CASSHRGGYEQYF; CDR3nt: TGTGCCAGCAGTCACAGGGGAGGTTACGAGCAGTACTTC
v_gene: TRBV30; abundance: -; j_gene: TRBJ2-3; d_gene: TRBD2; CDR3aa: CAWSVLAGGQDTQYF; CDR3nt: TGTGCCTGGAGTGTACTAGCGGGGGGGCAAGATACGCAGTATTTT
v_gene: TRBV5-1; abundance: -; j_gene: TRBJ2-5; d_gene: -; CDR3aa: CASNLGVSIEETQYF; CDR3nt: TGCGCCAGCAACTTGGGGGTTTCCATCGAAGAGACCCAGTACTTC
v_gene: TRBV28; abundance: -; j_gene: TRBJ2-4; d_gene: -; CDR3aa: CASSLSGANIQYF; CDR3nt: TGTGCCAGCAGTTTATCCGGGGCGAACATTCAGTACTTC
v_gene: TRBV28; abundance: once; j_gene: TRBJ1-5; d_gene: -; CDR3aa: CASSLMGGRSNQPQHF; CDR3nt: TGTGCCAGCAGTTTAATGGGAGGTCGGAGCAATCAGCCCCAGCATTTT
v_gene: TRBV11-3; abundance: -; j_gene: TRBJ2-7; d_gene: TRBD2; CDR3aa: CASSLSLAGGNEQYF; CDR3nt: TGTGCCAGCAGCTTATCTCTAGCGGGAGGAAACGAGCAGTACTTC
v_gene: TRBV19; abundance: -; j_gene: TRBJ1-1; d_gene: -; CDR3aa: CASSLTGRLNTEAFF; CDR3nt: TGTGCCAGTAGTCTCACGGGACGGTTGAACACTGAAGCTTTCTTT
v_gene: TRBV10-3; abundance: -; j_gene: TRBJ2-3; d_gene: -; CDR3aa: CAISESGAEADTQYF; CDR3nt: TGTGCCATCAGTGAGTCAGGAGCAGAGGCAGATACGCAGTATTTT